A single sample gave rise to the 21 T cell receptor beta chains below, sequenced in a study of cytomegalovirus exposure and HLA in healthy donors. Primers: 60 Vbeta forward and 13 Jbeta reverse. TCRdb keeps only in-frame clones here, not all; method: immunoSEQ multiplex PCR. The sample lists about 160,000 clones, approximately 80% seen once, with around 7% in the top ten. The specimen was PBMCs. The receptors come from a woman between 40 and 50 years old in good health and CMV-seropositive.

V gene TRBV25-1 combines with J gene TRBJ2-2; D not certain. Germline V gene sequence: CDR1 MGHDK, CDR2 SYGVNS. V lost 8 bases and J 6 bases, leaving 13 bases between the germline ends. The length of the CDR3 is 13 residues. CDR3 nucleotides: TGTGCCAGCCGCTTAGCTTCGTCCGGGGAGCTGTTTTTT. It translates to CASRLASSGELFF.

This sequence joins TRBV7-2 and TRBJ2-3; 11 bases align to TRBD2. The CDR3 totals 14 residues. CDR1 and CDR2 from the germline V gene are SGHTA and FQGNSA. V shed 10 bases, J shed 3 bases, and the junction held 6 bases outside the gene matches. CDR3 nucleotide sequence: TGTGCCATAAGGACTAGCGGGTTTACAGATACGCAGTATTTT. Encoded protein: CAIRTSGFTDTQYF.

A single count supports this clone. J is TRBJ1-2 and V is TRBV6-5; D may be TRBD1 (6 bases). Trimming took 2 bases from V and 5 from J, leaving 9 bases between them. CDR3 size: 13 residues. Per germline, CDR1 MNHEY and CDR2 SVGAGI. The CDR3 DNA sequence: TGTGCCAGCAGTTACAGCGGACAGTATGGCTACACCTTC. It yields the protein CASSYSGQYGYTF.

The gene calls are TRBV6-1 and TRBJ2-4, with D possibly being TRBD1 (6 bases). The germline gives CDR1 MNHNS, CDR2 SASEGT. There are 17 residues in the CDR3. Deletions cut 2 bases from V and 0 bases from J, with 14 bases between. The CDR3 sequence is CASSEYQGMIAKNIQYF. The DNA for the CDR3 is TGTGCCAGCAGTGAATATCAGGGGATGATAGCCAAAAACATTCAGTACTTC.

The V and J genes are TRBV5-1 and TRBJ2-2; no clear D gene. The length of the CDR3 is 14 residues. Germline assignment: CDR1 SGHRS and CDR2 YFSETQ. V was clipped by 0 bases and J by 4 bases, with 7 bases between them. CDR3 region: CASSLELATGELFF. CDR3 coding DNA: TGCGCCAGCAGCTTGGAATTGGCCACCGGGGAGCTGTTTTTT.

The rearrangement joins TRBV28 to TRBJ1-2, with 7 bases matching TRBD1. The CDR3 has 13 amino acids. Losses at the gene ends were 5 bases for V and 5 bases for J; bases not matched to a gene: 5. Germline lookup yields CDR1 MDHEN and CDR2 SYDVKM. This CDR3 is CASSATGPYGYTF. In nucleotides, the CDR3 is TGTGCCAGCAGTGCGACAGGGCCGTATGGCTACACCTTC.

The chain links TRBV5-1 to TRBJ1-2, with D possibly being TRBD1 (6 bases). CDR3 length: 15 residues. Germline loops: CDR1 SGHRS, CDR2 YFSETQ. V lost 5 bases to trimming and J lost 7 bases, with 21 bases between them. The CDR3 sequence: CASSERGARESGYTF. The CDR3, as DNA: TGCGCCAGCAGTGAGCGGGGGGCGCGGGAATCTGGCTACACCTTC.

V gene TRBV11-3 combines with J gene TRBJ2-3, with 8 bases lining up with TRBD2. The ends lost 5 bases at V and 6 bases at J; junction bases unmatched: 4. This CDR3 contains 13 residues. Germline V lookup: CDR1 SGHNT, CDR2 YENEEA. CDR3 DNA sequence: TGTGCCAGCAGCCGGGGGGGGTTTGATACGCAGTATTTT. This sequence encodes CASSRGGFDTQYF.

About this clone itself: At the DNA level, this CDR3 is encoded by other sequences in the same sample as well. The chain joins TRBV30 to TRBJ1-2, with 11 nucleotides matching TRBD1. This CDR3 is 11 amino acids long. V was clipped by 5 bases and J by 8 bases; unmatched bases: 1. From germline, CDR1 is GTSNPN and CDR2 SVGIG (reference sequence). CDR3 sequence reads: CAWWDRGGYTF. The CDR3 bases are TGTGCCTGGTGGGACAGGGGGGGCTACACCTTC. Full variable domain (remainder filled in from reference TRBV30 and TRBJ1-2): SQTIHQWPATLVQPVGSPLSLECTVEGTSNPNLYWYRQAAGRGLQLLFYSVGIGQISSEVPQNLSASRPQDRQFILSSKKLLLSDSGFYLCAWWDRGGYTFGSGTRLTVV.

V and J are TRBV7-2 and TRBJ2-5, with 7 nucleotides matching TRBD2. The CDR3 covers 15 residues. V was pared by 5 bases and J by 2 bases, with 8 bases of the junction left unmatched. Germline V gives CDR1 SGHTA, CDR2 FQGNSA. The CDR3 DNA reads TGTGCCAGCAGCCCCCGGGGGGATCCTCAAGAGACCCAGTACTTC. Translated: CASSPRGDPQETQYF.

DNA of the CDR3: TGTGCCAGCAGCTTCGGAGGGGTTAACACCGGGGAGCTGTTTTTT. This translates into CASSFGGVNTGELFF. The chain is built from TRBV11-3 and TRBJ2-2, with D possibly TRBD2 on 6 matching bases. The CDR3 runs to 15 residues. Per the germline V gene, CDR1 is SGHNT and CDR2 is YENEEA. Trimming left V 3 bases short and J 2 bases short, with 10 bases between.

The chain couples TRBV27 to TRBJ1-2, with 7 bases identical to TRBD1. CDR3 length: 16 amino acids. Germline CDR1 is MNHEY and CDR2 is SMNVEV (reference sequence). After removal of 5 bases from V and 4 bases from J, the junction contained 13 bases not matched to a gene. The CDR3 here is CASSLTGVPAFYGYTF. CDR3 DNA: TGTGCCAGCAGTCTCACAGGGGTTCCCGCTTTCTATGGCTACACCTTC.

This clone was seen a single time. The chain uses TRBV5-1 and TRBJ2-7, with D maybe TRBD1 (5 bases). The CDR3 has 15 amino acids. The germline gives CDR1 SGHRS, CDR2 YFSETQ. Deletions cut 5 bases from V and 7 bases from J, with 22 bases between. For the CDR3, the DNA is TGCGCCAGCAGGGCCGGGTCGGTGACAGCCCAGGAGCAGTACTTC. It translates to CASRAGSVTAQEQYF.

The chain joins TRBV2 to TRBJ2-1; 8 bases are shared with TRBD1. Germline-derived CDR1 and CDR2 are SNHLY and FYNNEI. Losses at the gene ends were 5 bases for V and 2 bases for J; bases not matched to a gene: 5. This CDR3 is 15 amino acids long. CDR3 sequence (DNA): TGTGCCAGCAGTCCTTACAGGGGGACCTACAATGAGCAGTTCTTC. As protein: CASSPYRGTYNEQFF.

The rearrangement joins TRBV1 to TRBJ2-3; TRBD2, the table's D call, lacks a check against the DNA. TRBV1 counts as a pseudogene. This CDR3 contains 16 residues. CDR3 in amino acids: CTSSQSPSASTDTQYF. The CDR3 bases are TGCACCAGCAGCCAAAGTCCTAGCGCCAGCACAGATACGCAGTATTTT.

The chain recombines TRBV30 with TRBJ2-5; D uncertain. This CDR3 has 13 residues. V dropped 0 bases and J dropped 1 base, with 6 bases sitting between them. Germline CDR1 reads GTSNPN; CDR2 reads SVGIG (reference sequence). CDR3 bases: TGTGCCTGGAGTGTACGGGTCCAAGAGACCCAGTACTTC. It specifies CAWSVRVQETQYF.

This chain uses TRBV5-5 with TRBJ1-5, with TRBD1 as a possible D gene (6 bases). CDR3 length: 12 amino acids. The V end lost 4 bases, the J end lost 9 bases, and 11 bases lay between the germline ends. Germline values: CDR1 SGHKS, CDR2 YYEKEE (reference sequence). The DNA for the CDR3 is TGTGCCAGCAGCGCGTTACAGGGGCCCCAGCATTTT. It specifies CASSALQGPQHF.

The rearrangement links TRBV6-5 to TRBJ1-1; a possible D gene is TRBD1 (6 bases). This CDR3 contains 13 residues. Trimming shortened V by 5 bases and J by 1 base, and 8 bases separated the two germline ends. In germline, CDR1 is MNHEY, CDR2 SVGAGI. Here the CDR3 DNA reads TGTGCCAGCAGTCAGGGACAGAACACTGAAGCTTTCTTT. Translating gives CASSQGQNTEAFF.

The chain recombines TRBV6-6 with TRBJ1-2; no definite D call. The germline V gene encodes CDR1 MNHNY and CDR2 SVGAGI (reference sequence). The CDR3 is 14 amino acids. V shed 2 bases and J shed 1 base, with 8 bases lying between them. CDR3 loop: CASSYRLGNYGYTF. The CDR3 region has the DNA TGTGCCAGCAGTTACCGGCTAGGTAACTATGGCTACACCTTC.

The chain is built from TRBV6-6 and TRBJ1-1; the D gene is possibly TRBD1 (5 bases). The CDR3 is 13 residues long. In germline, CDR1 is MNHNY, CDR2 SVGAGI (reference sequence). V lost 5 bases to trimming and J lost 8 bases, with 15 bases between them. CDR3: CASSTGGFMEAFF. As DNA, the CDR3 is TGTGCCAGCAGTACCGGGGGGTTCATGGAAGCTTTCTTT.

V and J are TRBV4-3 and TRBJ2-5; TRBD1 might be the D (5 bases). This CDR3 spans 14 amino acids. V lost 0 bases and J lost 5, with 10 bases in between. CDR1 is LGHNA and CDR2 is YSLEER in the germline V gene. The CDR3 region is CASSQDQGLETQYF. In DNA, the CDR3 is TGCGCCAGCAGCCAAGATCAGGGTTTGGAGACCCAGTACTTC.